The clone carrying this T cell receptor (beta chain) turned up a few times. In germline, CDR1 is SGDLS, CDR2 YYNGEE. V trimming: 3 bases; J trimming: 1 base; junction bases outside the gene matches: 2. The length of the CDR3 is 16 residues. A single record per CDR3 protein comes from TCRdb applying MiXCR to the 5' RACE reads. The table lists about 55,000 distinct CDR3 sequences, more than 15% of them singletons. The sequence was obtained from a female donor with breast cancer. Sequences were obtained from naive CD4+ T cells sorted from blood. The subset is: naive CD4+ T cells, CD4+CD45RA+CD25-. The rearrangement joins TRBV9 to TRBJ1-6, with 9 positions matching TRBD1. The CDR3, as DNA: TGTGCCAGCAGCGCCGGGACAGGGTCCTATAATTCACCCCTCCACTTT. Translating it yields CASSAGTGSYNSPLHF.